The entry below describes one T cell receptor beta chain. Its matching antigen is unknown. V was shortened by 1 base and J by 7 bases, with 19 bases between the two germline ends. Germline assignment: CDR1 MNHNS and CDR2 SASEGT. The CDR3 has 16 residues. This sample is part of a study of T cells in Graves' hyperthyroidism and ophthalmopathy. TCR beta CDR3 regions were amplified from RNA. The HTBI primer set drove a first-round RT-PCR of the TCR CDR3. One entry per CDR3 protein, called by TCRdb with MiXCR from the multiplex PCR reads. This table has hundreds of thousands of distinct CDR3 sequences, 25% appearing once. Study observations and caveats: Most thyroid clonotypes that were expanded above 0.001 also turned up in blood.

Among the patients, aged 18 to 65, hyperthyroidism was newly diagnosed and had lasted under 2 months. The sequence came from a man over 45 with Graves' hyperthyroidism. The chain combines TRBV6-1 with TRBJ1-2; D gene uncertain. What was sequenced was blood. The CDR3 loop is CASSEVSGSPARGYTF. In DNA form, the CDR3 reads TGTGCCAGCAGTGAAGTGAGTGGGTCCCCCGCTCGTGGCTACACCTTC.